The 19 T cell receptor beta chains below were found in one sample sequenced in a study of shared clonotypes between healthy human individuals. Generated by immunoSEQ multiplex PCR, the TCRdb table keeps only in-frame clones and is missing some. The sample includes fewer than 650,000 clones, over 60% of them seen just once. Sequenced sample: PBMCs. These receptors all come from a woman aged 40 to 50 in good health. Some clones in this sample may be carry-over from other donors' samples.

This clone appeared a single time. CDR3 nucleotides: TGTGCCAGCAGCTTTCGCGGGAAAGAGACCCAGTACTTC. Its protein is CASSFRGKETQYF. The chain has TRBV5-4 and TRBJ2-5; the D gene is possibly TRBD2 (6 bases). This CDR3 is built from 13 residues. CDR1 and CDR2 (germline): SGHNT, YYREEE (reference sequence). Trimming stripped 2 bases from V and 3 bases from J, with 8 bases between.

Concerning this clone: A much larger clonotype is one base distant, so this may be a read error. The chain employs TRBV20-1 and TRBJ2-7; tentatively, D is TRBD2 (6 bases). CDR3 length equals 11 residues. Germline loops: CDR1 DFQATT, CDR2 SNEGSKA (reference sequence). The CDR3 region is CSAGWDSRAVF. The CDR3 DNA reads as TGCAGTGCTGGATGGGACTCAAGGGCGGTCTTC.

CDR3 nucleotides: TGTGCCAGCAGCCCTAGCGGGAGCAGCACAGATACGCAGTATTTT. This sequence encodes CASSPSGSSTDTQYF. This rearrangement joins TRBV5-4 to TRBJ2-3; 10 bases fit TRBD2. The CDR3 is 15 residues long. Germline values: CDR1 SGHNT, CDR2 YYREEE (reference sequence). V trimming: 4 bases; J trimming: 0 bases; junction bases outside the gene matches: 2.

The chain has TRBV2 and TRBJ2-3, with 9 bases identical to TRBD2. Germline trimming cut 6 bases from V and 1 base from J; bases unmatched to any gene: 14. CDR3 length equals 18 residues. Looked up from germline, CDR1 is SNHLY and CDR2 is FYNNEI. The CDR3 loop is CASRGWREGRGGTDTQYF. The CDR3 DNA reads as TGTGCCAGCAGGGGCTGGCGGGAGGGAAGAGGGGGCACAGATACGCAGTATTTT.

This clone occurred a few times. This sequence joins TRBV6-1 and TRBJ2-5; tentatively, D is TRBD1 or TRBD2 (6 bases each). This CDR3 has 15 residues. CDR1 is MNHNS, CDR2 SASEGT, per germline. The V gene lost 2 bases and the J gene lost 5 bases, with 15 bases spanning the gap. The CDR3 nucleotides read TGTGCCAGCAGTGAACGGATGGGGGGCTGGGAGACCCAGTACTTC. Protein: CASSERMGGWETQYF.

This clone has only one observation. CDR3 bases: TGTGCCAGCAGCAACCTACCCGGGACAGCAAATGAAAAACTGTTTTTT. Translating gives CASSNLPGTANEKLFF. The V and J genes are TRBV27 and TRBJ1-4; 7 bases match TRBD1. V lost 6 bases to trimming and J lost 5 bases; unmatched junction nucleotides: 12. The CDR3 totals 16 residues. Per the germline V gene, CDR1 is MNHEY and CDR2 is SMNVEV (reference sequence).

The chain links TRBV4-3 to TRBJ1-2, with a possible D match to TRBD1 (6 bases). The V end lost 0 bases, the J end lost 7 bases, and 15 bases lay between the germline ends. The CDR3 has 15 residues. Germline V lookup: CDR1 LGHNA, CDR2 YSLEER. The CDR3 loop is CASSQDKGTLAGYTF. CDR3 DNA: TGCGCCAGCAGCCAAGATAAGGGGACACTAGCTGGCTACACCTTC.

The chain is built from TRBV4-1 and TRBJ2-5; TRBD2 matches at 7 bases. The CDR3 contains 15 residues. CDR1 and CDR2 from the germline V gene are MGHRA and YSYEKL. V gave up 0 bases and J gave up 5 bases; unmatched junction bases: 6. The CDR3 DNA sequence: TGCGCCAGCAGCCAAGATGGGAGGGCCGGGGAGACCCAGTACTTC. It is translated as CASSQDGRAGETQYF.

The CDR3 bases are TGTGCCAGCTCACCACGGGCCAGGGGAGCAACTAATGAAAAACTGTTTTTT. Translated, it gives CASSPRARGATNEKLFF. The V gene is TRBV18, the J gene TRBJ1-4; maybe TRBD1 (6 bases). The CDR3 is 17 amino acids. Germline V gene lookup returns CDR1 KGHSH and CDR2 LQKENI. V lost 1 base and J 0 bases, leaving 12 bases between the germline ends.

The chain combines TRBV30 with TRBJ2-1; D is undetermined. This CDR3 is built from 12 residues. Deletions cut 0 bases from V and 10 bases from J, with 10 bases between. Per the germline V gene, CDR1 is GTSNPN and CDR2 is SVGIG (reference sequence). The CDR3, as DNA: TGTGCCTGGAGTGTCGCCGTGGGGGAGCAGTTCTTC. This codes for CAWSVAVGEQFF.

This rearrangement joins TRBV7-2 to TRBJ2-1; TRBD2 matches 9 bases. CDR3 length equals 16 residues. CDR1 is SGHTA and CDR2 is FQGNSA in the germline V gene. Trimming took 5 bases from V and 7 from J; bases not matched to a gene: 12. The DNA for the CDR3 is TGTGCCAGCAGCCCCACTGGGGTAGCGGGAGAGAATGAGCAGTTCTTC. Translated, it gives CASSPTGVAGENEQFF.

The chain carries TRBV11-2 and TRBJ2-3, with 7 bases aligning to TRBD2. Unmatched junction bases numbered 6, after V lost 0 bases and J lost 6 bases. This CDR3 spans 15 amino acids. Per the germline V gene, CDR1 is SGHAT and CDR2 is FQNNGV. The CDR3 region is CASSLDRLAADTQYF. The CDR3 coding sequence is TGTGCCAGCAGCTTAGATCGACTAGCAGCGGATACGCAGTATTTT.

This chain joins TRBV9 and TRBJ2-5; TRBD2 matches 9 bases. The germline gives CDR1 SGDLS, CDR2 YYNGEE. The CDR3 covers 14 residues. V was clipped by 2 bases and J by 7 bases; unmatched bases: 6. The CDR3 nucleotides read TGTGCCAGCAGCGTCATAGCGGGAGAGGGGACCCAGTACTTC. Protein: CASSVIAGEGTQYF.

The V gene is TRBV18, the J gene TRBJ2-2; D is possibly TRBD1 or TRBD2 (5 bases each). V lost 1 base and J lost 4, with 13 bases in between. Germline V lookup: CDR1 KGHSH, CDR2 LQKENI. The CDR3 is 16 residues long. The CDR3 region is CASSPRDRRGTGELFF. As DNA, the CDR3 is TGTGCCAGCTCACCACGGGACCGCCGTGGCACCGGGGAGCTGTTTTTT.

CDR3 residues: CASSLEEQPDSNQPQHF. In DNA, the CDR3 is TGTGCCAGCAGTTTAGAGGAACAACCCGATAGCAATCAGCCCCAGCATTTT. The chain couples TRBV28 to TRBJ1-5; D not certain. V lost 2 bases and J 0 bases, leaving 14 bases between the germline ends. CDR1 and CDR2 from the germline V gene are MDHEN and SYDVKM. The CDR3 runs to 17 residues.

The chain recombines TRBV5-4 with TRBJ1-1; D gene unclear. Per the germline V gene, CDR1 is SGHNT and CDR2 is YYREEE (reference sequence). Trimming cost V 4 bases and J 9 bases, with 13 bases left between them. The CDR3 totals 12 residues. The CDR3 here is CASSQGGGQAFF. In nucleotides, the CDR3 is TGTGCCAGCAGCCAAGGCGGAGGACAAGCTTTCTTT.

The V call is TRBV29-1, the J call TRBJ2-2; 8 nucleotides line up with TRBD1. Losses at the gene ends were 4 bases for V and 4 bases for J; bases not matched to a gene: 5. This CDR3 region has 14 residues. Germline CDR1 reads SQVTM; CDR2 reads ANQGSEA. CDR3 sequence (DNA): TGCAGCGTTGGCAGGGGGCAGCGCACCGGGGAGCTGTTTTTT. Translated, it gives CSVGRGQRTGELFF.

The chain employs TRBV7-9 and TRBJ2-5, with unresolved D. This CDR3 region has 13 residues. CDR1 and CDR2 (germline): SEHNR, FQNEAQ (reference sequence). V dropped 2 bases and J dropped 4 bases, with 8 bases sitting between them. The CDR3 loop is CASSLYWGETQYF. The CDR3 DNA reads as TGTGCCAGCAGCTTATACTGGGGAGAGACCCAGTACTTC. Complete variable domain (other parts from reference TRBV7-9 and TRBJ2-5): DTGVSQNPRHKITKRGQNVTFRCDPISEHNRLYWYRQTLGQGPEFLTYFQNEAQLEKSRLLSDRFSAERPKGSFSTLEIQRTEQGDSAMYLCASSLYWGETQYFGPGTRLLVL.

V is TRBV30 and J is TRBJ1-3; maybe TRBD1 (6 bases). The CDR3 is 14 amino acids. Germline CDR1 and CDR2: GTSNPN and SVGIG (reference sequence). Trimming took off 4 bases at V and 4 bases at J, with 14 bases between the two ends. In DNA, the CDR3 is TGTGCCTGGACTAGGGGGGCTTACGGAAACACCATATATTTT. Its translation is CAWTRGAYGNTIYF.